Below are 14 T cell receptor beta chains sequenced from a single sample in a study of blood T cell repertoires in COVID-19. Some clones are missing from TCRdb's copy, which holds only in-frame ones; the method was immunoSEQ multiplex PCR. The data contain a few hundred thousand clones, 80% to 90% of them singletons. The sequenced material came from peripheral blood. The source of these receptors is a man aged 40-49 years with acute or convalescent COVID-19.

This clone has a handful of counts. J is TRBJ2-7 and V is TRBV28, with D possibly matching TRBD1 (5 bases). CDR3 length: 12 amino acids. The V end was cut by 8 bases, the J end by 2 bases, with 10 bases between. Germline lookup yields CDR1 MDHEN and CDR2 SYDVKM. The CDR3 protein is CASLDTAYEQYF. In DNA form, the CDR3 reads TGTGCCAGCCTGGACACCGCCTACGAGCAGTACTTC.

Here the CDR3 reads CASSLWGQGDNEQFF. The DNA of the CDR3 is TGTGCCAGCAGCTTATGGGGACAGGGAGACAATGAGCAGTTCTTC. The chain has TRBV5-4 and TRBJ2-1; the match to TRBD1 covers 9 bases. Germline CDR1 and CDR2: SGHNT and YYREEE (reference sequence). The CDR3 spans 15 residues. V was clipped by 2 bases and J by 5 bases; unmatched bases: 5.

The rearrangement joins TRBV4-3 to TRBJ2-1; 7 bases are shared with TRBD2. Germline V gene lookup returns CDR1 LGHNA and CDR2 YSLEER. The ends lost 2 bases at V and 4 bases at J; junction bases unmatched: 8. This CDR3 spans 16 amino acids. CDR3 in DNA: TGCGCCAGCAGCCAAAGCCCCAGCGGGGCATACAATGAGCAGTTCTTC. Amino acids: CASSQSPSGAYNEQFF.

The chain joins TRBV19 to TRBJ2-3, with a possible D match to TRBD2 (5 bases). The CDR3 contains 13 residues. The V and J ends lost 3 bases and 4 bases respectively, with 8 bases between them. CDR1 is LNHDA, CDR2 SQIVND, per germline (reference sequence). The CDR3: CASSIAGPDTQYF. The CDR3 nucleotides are TGTGCCAGTAGTATCGCGGGCCCAGATACGCAGTATTTT.

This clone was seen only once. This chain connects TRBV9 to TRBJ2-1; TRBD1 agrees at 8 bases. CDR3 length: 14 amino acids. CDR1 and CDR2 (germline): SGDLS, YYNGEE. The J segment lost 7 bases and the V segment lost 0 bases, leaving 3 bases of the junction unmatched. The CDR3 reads CASSVDTGGNEQFF. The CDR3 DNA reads TGTGCCAGCAGCGTAGATACAGGGGGGAATGAGCAGTTCTTC.

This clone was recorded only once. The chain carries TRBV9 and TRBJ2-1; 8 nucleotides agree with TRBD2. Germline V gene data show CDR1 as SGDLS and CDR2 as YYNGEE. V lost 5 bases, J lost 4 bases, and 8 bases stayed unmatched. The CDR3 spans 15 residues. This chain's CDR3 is CASSAGGLPYNEQFF. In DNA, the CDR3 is TGTGCCAGCAGTGCGGGAGGACTTCCATACAATGAGCAGTTCTTC.

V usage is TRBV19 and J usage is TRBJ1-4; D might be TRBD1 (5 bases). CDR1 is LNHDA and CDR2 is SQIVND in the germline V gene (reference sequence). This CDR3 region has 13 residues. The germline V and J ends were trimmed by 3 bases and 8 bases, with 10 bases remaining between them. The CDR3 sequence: CASSINQGEKLFF. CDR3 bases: TGTGCCAGTAGTATTAACCAGGGAGAAAAACTGTTTTTT.

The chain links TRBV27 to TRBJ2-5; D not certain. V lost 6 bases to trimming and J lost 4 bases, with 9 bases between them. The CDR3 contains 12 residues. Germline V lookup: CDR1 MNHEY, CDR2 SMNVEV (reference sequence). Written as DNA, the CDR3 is TGTGCCAGCAGCTTTTCAGGAGAGACCCAGTACTTC. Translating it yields CASSFSGETQYF.

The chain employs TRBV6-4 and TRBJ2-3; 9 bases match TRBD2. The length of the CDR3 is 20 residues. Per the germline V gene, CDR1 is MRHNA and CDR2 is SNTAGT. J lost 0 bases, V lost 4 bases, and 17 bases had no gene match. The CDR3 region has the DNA TGTGCCAGCAGTGCCCAATCCCCTAGCGGGAACAGGACTAGCACAGATACGCAGTATTTT. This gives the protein CASSAQSPSGNRTSTDTQYF.

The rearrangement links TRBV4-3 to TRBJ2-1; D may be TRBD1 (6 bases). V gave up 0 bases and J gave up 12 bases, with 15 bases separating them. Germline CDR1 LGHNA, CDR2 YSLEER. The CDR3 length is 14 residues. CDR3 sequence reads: CASSQDRGFYPQFF. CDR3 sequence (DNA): TGCGCCAGCAGCCAAGACAGGGGATTCTACCCGCAGTTCTTC.

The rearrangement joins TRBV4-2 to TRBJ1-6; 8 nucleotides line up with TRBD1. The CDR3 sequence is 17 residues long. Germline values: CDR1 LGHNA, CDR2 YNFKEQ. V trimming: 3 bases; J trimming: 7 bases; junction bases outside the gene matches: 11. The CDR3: CASSHEPKQGVNSPLHF. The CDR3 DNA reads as TGTGCCAGCAGCCACGAGCCGAAACAGGGGGTGAATTCACCCCTCCACTTT.

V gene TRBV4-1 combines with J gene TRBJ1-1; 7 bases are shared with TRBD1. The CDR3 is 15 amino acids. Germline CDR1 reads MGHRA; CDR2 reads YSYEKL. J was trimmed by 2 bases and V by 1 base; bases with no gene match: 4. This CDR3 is CASSQVDRSNTEAFF. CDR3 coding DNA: TGCGCCAGCAGCCAAGTGGACAGGAGCAACACTGAAGCTTTCTTT.

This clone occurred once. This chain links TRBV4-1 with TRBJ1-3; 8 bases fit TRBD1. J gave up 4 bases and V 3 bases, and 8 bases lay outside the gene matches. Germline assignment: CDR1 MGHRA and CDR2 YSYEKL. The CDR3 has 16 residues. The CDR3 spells CASSHRETGAGNTIYF. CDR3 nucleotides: TGCGCCAGCAGCCACCGTGAGACAGGGGCCGGAAACACCATATATTTT.

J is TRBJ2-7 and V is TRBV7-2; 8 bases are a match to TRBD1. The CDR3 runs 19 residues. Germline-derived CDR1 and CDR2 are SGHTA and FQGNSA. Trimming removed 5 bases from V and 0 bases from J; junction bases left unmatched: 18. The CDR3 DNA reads TGTGCCAGCAGCCTAAGAACAGGGGGACCCCAATCTATCTCCTACGAGCAGTACTTC. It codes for CASSLRTGGPQSISYEQYF.